The source of this T cell receptor beta chain is a study of blood T cell repertoires in COVID-19. Study-wide background: Collection of acute and convalescent COVID-19 samples took place in the United States, Italy and Spain. Nucleic acid was either cDNA or gDNA, and it came from T cells, B-cell-depleted T cells, or PBMCs.

Methods used by the authors: Cell counts per sample came from amplifying reference gene primers. Only in-frame clones appear in the TCRdb table, and some are missing; sequencing was by immunoSEQ multiplex PCR. V and J calls and clone size are copied from that table; D and trimming were computed from the DNA. The table includes 150,000 to 200,000 clones, approximately 91% detected once. The CDR3 contains 14 residues. In germline, CDR1 is MNHEY, CDR2 SMNVEV (reference sequence). V lost 3 bases and J 3 bases, leaving 10 bases between the germline ends. The source is a man between 18 and 35 years old with acute or convalescent COVID-19. The rearrangement joins TRBV27 to TRBJ2-3; D is possibly TRBD1 (5 bases). Sequencing was performed on peripheral blood. The CDR3, as DNA: TGTGCCAGCAGTTTCGGGTACAGGACAGATACGCAGTATTTT. Protein product: CASSFGYRTDTQYF.